Listed below are T cell receptor beta chains from one sample, sequenced in a study of cytomegalovirus exposure and HLA in healthy donors. TCRdb keeps only in-frame clones here, not all; method: immunoSEQ multiplex PCR. Here the sample spans 110,000 or so clones, 67% being singletons. Sequenced input: PBMCs. These receptors originate from a man between 18 and 29 years old in good health and CMV-seropositive. Both conserved end residues are part of each CDR3. D genes are given only for firm matches. The size entry is marked missing in some rows and otherwise reads once, few, many or a size class.

D	V	J	size	length	CDR3	DNA
NA	TRBV19	TRBJ1-6	NA	14	CASSILQYNSPLHF	TGTGCCAGTAGTATCCTTCAGTACAATTCACCCCTCCACTTT
TRBD1	TRBV28	TRBJ2-7	NA	23	CASSLPNEIRGLRAHPRSYEQYF	TGTGCCAGCAGTTTACCTAACGAGATCAGGGGGCTACGGGCACACCCTCGCTCCTACGAGCAGTACTTC
TRBD2	TRBV5-4	TRBJ2-2	NA	17	CASSLASGGLKTGELFF	TGTGCCAGCAGCTTGGCTAGCGGGGGGTTAAAGACCGGGGAGCTGTTTTTT
NA	TRBV30	TRBJ1-2	few	11	CAWSLGGGYTF	TGTGCCTGGAGTCTCGGCGGTGGCTACACCTTC
NA	TRBV5-1	TRBJ2-6	NA	17	CASSLWVAGSGANVLTF	TGCGCCAGCAGCCTATGGGTGGCGGGATCTGGGGCCAACGTCCTGACTTTC
TRBD2	TRBV19	TRBJ2-1	NA	13	CASSATSGGLPFF	TGTGCCAGTAGTGCCACCAGCGGGGGTTTGCCGTTCTTC
NA	TRBV29-1	TRBJ1-2	few	10	CSVRERGYTF	TGCAGCGTACGGGAAAGAGGCTACACCTTC
NA	TRBV27	TRBJ1-2	NA	14	CASSLAGNNYGYTF	TGTGCCAGCAGTTTGGCAGGGAATAACTATGGCTACACCTTC
NA	TRBV27	TRBJ1-2	NA	19	CASSLIRGSSRLARYGYTF	TGTGCCAGCAGTTTGATCCGCGGGAGCAGTAGACTTGCCAGATATGGCTACACCTTC
NA	TRBV7-9	TRBJ1-1	NA	13	CAGLRAGNTEAFF	TGTGCCGGACTGCGGGCCGGGAACACTGAAGCTTTCTTT
NA	TRBV28	TRBJ1-1	NA	13	CASSLTVNTEAFF	TGTGCCAGCAGTTTGACAGTGAACACTGAAGCTTTCTTT
NA	TRBV10-1	TRBJ2-1	NA	13	CASSDGRGDEQFF	TGCGCCAGCAGTGATGGCAGGGGGGATGAGCAGTTCTTC
TRBD1	TRBV6-1	TRBJ2-5	few	16	CASSEKAGTGGETQYF	TGTGCCAGCAGTGAAAAGGCCGGGACAGGGGGCGAGACCCAGTACTTC
NA	TRBV15	TRBJ2-2	NA	15	CATSKGVVNTGELFF	TGTGCCACCAGCAAAGGGGTAGTCAACACCGGGGAGCTGTTTTTT
TRBD1	TRBV4-1	TRBJ1-1	NA	17	CASSQVHPGQGDTEAFF	TGCGCCAGCAGCCAAGTCCATCCGGGACAGGGGGACACTGAAGCTTTCTTT
NA	TRBV5-1	TRBJ2-1	NA	17	CASSVFGSSIADNEQFF	TGCGCCAGCAGCGTATTTGGTTCGTCAATAGCGGACAATGAGCAGTTCTTC
NA	TRBV5-1	TRBJ1-1	NA	16	CASSLLSQGGNTEAFF	TGCGCCAGCAGCTTGCTGTCACAGGGCGGGAACACTGAAGCTTTCTTT
TRBD1	TRBV7-9	TRBJ1-2	NA	15	CASSFRTGTVGGYTF	TGTGCCAGCAGCTTCAGAACCGGGACAGTAGGCGGCTACACCTTC
TRBD2	TRBV2	TRBJ2-7	NA	14	CASSEVFSGGGGYF	TGTGCCAGCAGTGAAGTCTTCTCGGGCGGGGGGGGGTACTTC
TRBD1	TRBV28	TRBJ1-2	once	14	CASSLSQGAGGYTF	TGTGCCAGCAGTTTATCCCAGGGGGCAGGGGGCTACACCTTC
TRBD1	TRBV5-6	TRBJ1-6	NA	16	CASTLGQGRMNSPLHF	TGTGCCAGCACCCTAGGACAGGGGAGGATGAATTCACCCCTCCACTTT
NA	TRBV30	TRBJ2-3	NA	13	CAWSVLAGDTQYF	TGTGCCTGGAGTGTTCTGGCCGGGGATACGCAGTATTTT
NA	TRBV27	TRBJ2-2	NA	16	CASSPTGTWDTGELFF	TGTGCCAGCAGTCCCACCGGGACATGGGACACCGGGGAGCTGTTTTTT
TRBD1	TRBV28	TRBJ1-2	NA	15	CATRPRGIRLDGYTF	TGTGCCACCAGACCCAGGGGGATTCGATTGGATGGCTACACCTTC
NA	TRBV5-1	TRBJ1-4	NA	13	CASSFSGDEKLFF	TGCGCCAGCAGCTTTTCCGGTGATGAAAAACTGTTTTTT
TRBD2	TRBV2	TRBJ2-2	NA	16	CASSETAGGQGGELFF	TGTGCCAGCAGTGAAACAGCGGGGGGGCAGGGCGGGGAGCTGTTTTTT
TRBD2	TRBV7-9	TRBJ2-3	NA	17	CASSPGAAGGRTDTQYF	TGTGCCAGCAGCCCCGGGGCGGCGGGGGGGCGGACAGATACGCAGTATTTT
TRBD1	TRBV7-9	TRBJ2-5	NA	15	CASSFATGTIKTQYF	TGTGCCAGCAGCTTCGCGACAGGGACCATAAAGACCCAGTACTTC
NA	TRBV5-1	TRBJ1-1	NA	14	CASSFQGRNTEAFF	TGCGCCAGCAGCTTTCAGGGGAGAAACACTGAAGCTTTCTTT
NA	TRBV7-9	TRBJ2-6	NA	18	CSSSPTQTGPRGANVLTF	TGTTCCAGCAGCCCGACTCAGACTGGCCCCCGGGGGGCCAACGTCCTGACTTTC
TRBD2	TRBV7-2	TRBJ2-2	few	15	CASSGLAGGPGELFF	TGTGCCAGCTCGGGGCTAGCGGGGGGGCCAGGGGAGCTGTTTTTT
NA	TRBV19	TRBJ1-4	once	15	CASSIWGQVGEKLFF	TGTGCCAGTAGTATCTGGGGACAAGTCGGCGAAAAACTGTTTTTT
NA	TRBV29-1	TRBJ2-3	NA	13	CSVLTDNTDTQYF	TGCAGCGTATTGACAGATAACACAGATACGCAGTATTTT
NA	TRBV10-3	TRBJ2-3	NA	15	CAISTAGGHADTQYF	TGTGCCATCAGTACAGCGGGCGGGCATGCGGATACGCAGTATTTT
NA	TRBV6-1	TRBJ2-5	few	12	CASKYFRETQYF	TGTGCCAGTAAATATTTTAGAGAGACCCAGTACTTC
NA	TRBV6-1	TRBJ2-5	NA	15	CASRLITTREETQYF	TGTGCCAGCAGACTAATAACGACTAGAGAAGAGACCCAGTACTTC
TRBD1	TRBV4-1	TRBJ1-4	few	16	CASSQLNRGFNEKLFF	TGCGCCAGCAGCCAACTAAACAGGGGTTTTAATGAAAAACTGTTTTTT
TRBD2	TRBV9	TRBJ2-1	few	15	CASSVVTSAYNEQFF	TGTGCCAGCAGCGTAGTAACTAGCGCGTACAATGAGCAGTTCTTC
NA	TRBV6-6	TRBJ1-5	NA	12	CASSPVVQPQHF	TGTGCCAGCAGTCCGGTGGTCCAGCCCCAGCATTTT
TRBD2	TRBV29-1	TRBJ2-1	NA	15	CSVAGLADSYNEQFF	TGCAGCGTCGCGGGACTAGCGGACTCCTACAATGAGCAGTTCTTC
NA	TRBV14	TRBJ1-1	NA	14	CASSQESVRTEAFF	TGTGCCAGCAGCCAAGAGTCCGTGAGAACTGAAGCTTTCTTT
TRBD1	TRBV6-1	TRBJ1-3	NA	14	CASSERGHGNTIYF	TGTGCCAGCAGTGAGAGGGGGCACGGAAACACCATATATTTT
TRBD1	TRBV2	TRBJ1-6	NA	19	CATFGRDRGKGSYNSPLHF	TGTGCCACCTTCGGGCGGGACAGGGGAAAGGGCTCCTATAATTCACCCCTCCACTTT
NA	TRBV5-1	TRBJ1-2	NA	15	CASSFQPATNYGYTF	TGCGCCAGCAGCTTCCAACCTGCTACTAACTATGGCTACACCTTC
TRBD1	TRBV5-1	TRBJ1-5	NA	16	CASSLGDRNSNQPQHF	TGCGCCAGCAGCTTGGGGGACAGAAATAGCAATCAGCCCCAGCATTTT
NA	TRBV7-2	TRBJ2-6	NA	14	CASSLDTGANVLTF	TGTGCCAGCAGCTTAGACACTGGGGCCAACGTCCTGACTTTC
TRBD2	TRBV2	TRBJ2-1	NA	16	CASRAGLAGSYNEQFF	TGTGCCAGCAGGGCGGGACTAGCGGGCTCCTACAATGAGCAGTTCTTC
NA	TRBV11-2	TRBJ2-3	NA	13	CASSQLLEGTQYF	TGTGCCAGCAGCCAACTACTCGAGGGTACGCAGTATTTT
NA	TRBV7-9	TRBJ2-5	NA	15	CASSSQTRYQETQYF	TGTGCCAGCAGCTCCCAGACTAGGTACCAAGAGACCCAGTACTTC
NA	TRBV27	TRBJ2-7	NA	16	CASSWGLRDSSYEQYF	TGTGCCAGCAGTTGGGGACTCAGGGACAGCTCCTACGAGCAGTACTTC
NA	TRBV11-2	TRBJ1-4	NA	18	CASSLYPTGPMSNEKLFF	TGTGCCAGCAGCTTATATCCCACAGGGCCCATGTCTAATGAAAAACTGTTTTTT